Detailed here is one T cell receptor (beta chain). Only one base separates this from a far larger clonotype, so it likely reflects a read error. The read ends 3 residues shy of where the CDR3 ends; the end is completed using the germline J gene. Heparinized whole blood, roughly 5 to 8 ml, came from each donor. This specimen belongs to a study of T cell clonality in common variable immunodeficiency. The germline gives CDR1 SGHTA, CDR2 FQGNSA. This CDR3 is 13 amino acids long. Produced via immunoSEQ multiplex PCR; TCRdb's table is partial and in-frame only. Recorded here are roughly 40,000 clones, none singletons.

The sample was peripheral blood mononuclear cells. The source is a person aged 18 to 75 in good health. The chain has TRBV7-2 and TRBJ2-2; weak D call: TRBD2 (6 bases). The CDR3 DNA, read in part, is TGTGCCAGCCAGACAGCAGGGAGGTCACCG. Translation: CASQTAGRSP. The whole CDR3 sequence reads CASQTAGRSPLFF.